This TCR beta chain was captured in a study of Ad26.COV2.S vaccination and SARS-CoV-2 variants. Study-wide background: By the intramuscular route, Ad26.COV2.S was given once, or twice 56 days apart.

As for this clone: Its target is not known.

Indicated treatment: around 19 received Ad26.COV2.S at low or high dose, single or two shots; about 5 received placebo; per-sample allocation not given. The investigators took samples on day 63 after the first vaccine or placebo injection. Whole-study findings and limits: Analyses of TCR breadth and depth may have underestimated total T cell responses. Relative to placebo recipients, vaccine recipients exhibited elevated spike-specific TCR breadth.

The germline V and J ends were trimmed by 2 bases and 4 bases, with 7 bases remaining between them. From germline, CDR1 is SGDLS and CDR2 YYNGEE. The CDR3 runs 13 residues. Libraries were prepared by immunoSEQ multiplex PCR; TCRdb keeps only in-frame clonotypes and omits some of them. The repertoire consists of 300,000 to 400,000 clones, with approximately 90% occurring once and the leading ten covering about 5%. This sequence was found in a person aged 18-65 years who received the Ad26.COV2.S COVID-19 vaccine or a placebo. The source was peripheral blood, collected in a trial of Ad26.COV2.S vaccine versus placebo. This chain connects TRBV9 to TRBJ2-1; D remains ambiguous. The CDR3 spells CASSVNVYNEQFF. The DNA for the CDR3 is TGTGCCAGCAGCGTGAACGTTTACAATGAGCAGTTCTTC.